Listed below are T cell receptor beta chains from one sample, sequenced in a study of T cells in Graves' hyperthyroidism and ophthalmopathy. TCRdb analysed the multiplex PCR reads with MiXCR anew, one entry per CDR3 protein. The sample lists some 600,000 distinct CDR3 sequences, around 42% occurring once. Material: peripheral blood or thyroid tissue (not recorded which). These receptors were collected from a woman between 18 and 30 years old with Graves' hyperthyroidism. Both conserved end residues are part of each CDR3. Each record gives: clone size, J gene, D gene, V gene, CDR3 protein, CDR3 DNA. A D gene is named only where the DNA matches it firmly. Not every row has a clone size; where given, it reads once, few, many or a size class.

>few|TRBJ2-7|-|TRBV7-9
CASSRLLRSEQYF
TGTGCCAGCAGTCGATTGTTACGGTCCGAGCAGTACTTC
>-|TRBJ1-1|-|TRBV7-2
CASGLAGALEAFF
TGTGCCAGCGGCTTAGCCGGGGCCCTTGAAGCTTTCTTT
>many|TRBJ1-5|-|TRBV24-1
CATSDPRGPEQPQHF
TGTGCCACCAGTGACCCCAGGGGCCCGGAGCAGCCCCAGCATTTT
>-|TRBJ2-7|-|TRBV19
CASSIDGRYEQYF
TGTGCCAGTAGTATAGATGGCAGATACGAGCAGTACTTC
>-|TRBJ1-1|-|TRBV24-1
CASSLQRDPSEAFF
TGTGCCAGCAGTTTACAGCGGGACCCTAGTGAAGCTTTCTTT
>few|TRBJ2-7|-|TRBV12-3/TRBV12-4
CASSEAGHREQYF
TGTGCCAGCAGTGAAGCAGGGCACAGGGAGCAGTACTTC
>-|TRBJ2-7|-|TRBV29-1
CSQRDSPHEQYF
TGCAGCCAGCGGGACAGCCCCCACGAGCAGTACTTC
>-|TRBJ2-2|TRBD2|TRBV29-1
CSVTGTSYTGELFF
TGCAGCGTTACCGGGACTAGCTACACCGGGGAGCTGTTTTTT
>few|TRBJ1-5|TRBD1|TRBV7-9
CASSRGQNNQPQHF
TGTGCCAGCAGCCGGGGACAGAACAATCAGCCCCAGCATTTT
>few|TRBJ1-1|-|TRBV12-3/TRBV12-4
CASSQQTGEKAFF
TGTGCCAGCAGCCAACAGACTGGGGAGAAAGCTTTCTTT
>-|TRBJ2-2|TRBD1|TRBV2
CASTGTGGAGELFF
TGTGCCAGCACCGGGACAGGGGGCGCCGGGGAGCTGTTTTTT
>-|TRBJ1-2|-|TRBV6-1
CASRENYDGGYTF
TGTGCCAGCAGGGAGAATTACGACGGTGGCTACACCTTC
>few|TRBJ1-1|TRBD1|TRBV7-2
CASSQETGWEAFF
TGTGCCAGCAGCCAGGAGACAGGGTGGGAAGCTTTCTTT
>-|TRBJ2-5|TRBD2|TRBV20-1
CSALASGEETQYF
TGCAGTGCTTTGGCTAGCGGAGAGGAGACCCAGTACTTC
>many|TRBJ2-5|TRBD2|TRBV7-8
CAAGGRAAETQYF
TGTGCCGCGGGCGGGAGGGCCGCGGAGACCCAGTACTTC
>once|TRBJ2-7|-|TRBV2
CASGLVSGLSYEQYF
TGTGCTAGTGGTTTAGTATCGGGACTCTCCTACGAGCAGTACTTC
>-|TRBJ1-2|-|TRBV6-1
CASSEYGGRSGYGYTF
TGTGCCAGCAGTGAATATGGGGGCCGGTCTGGCTATGGCTACACCTTC
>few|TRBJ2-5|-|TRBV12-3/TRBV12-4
CASGKDRQETQYF
TGTGCCAGCGGAAAAGATAGACAAGAGACCCAGTACTTC
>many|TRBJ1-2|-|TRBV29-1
CSVEDRGGDGYTF
TGCAGCGTTGAAGACCGGGGCGGGGATGGCTACACCTTC
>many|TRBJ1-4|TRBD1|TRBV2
CASSAGGTGREKLFF
TGTGCCAGCAGTGCCGGAGGGACAGGGCGGGAAAAACTGTTTTTT
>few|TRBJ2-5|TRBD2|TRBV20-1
CSASYSGRVQETQYF
TGCAGTGCTTCGTATAGCGGGAGGGTCCAAGAGACCCAGTACTTC
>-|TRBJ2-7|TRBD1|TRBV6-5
CAGSYSTGNYEQYF
TGTGCCGGCAGTTACTCGACAGGGAACTACGAGCAGTACTTC
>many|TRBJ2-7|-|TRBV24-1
CATSDADLSEQYF
TGTGCCACCAGTGACGCGGACCTTAGCGAGCAGTACTTC
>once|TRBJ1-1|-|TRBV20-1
CSARTVMNTEALF
TGCAGTGCAAGGACGGTCATGAACACTGAAGCTCTCTTT
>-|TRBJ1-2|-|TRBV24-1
CATSDSSARPHYGYTF
TGTGCCACCAGTGATTCAAGCGCCAGGCCCCACTATGGCTACACCTTC
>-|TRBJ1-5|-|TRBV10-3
CAISELWGDHGNQPQHF
TGTGCCATCAGTGAATTGTGGGGAGATCATGGCAATCAGCCCCAGCATTTT
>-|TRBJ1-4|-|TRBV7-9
CASSGAGLTNEKLFF
TGTGCCAGCAGCGGAGCGGGACTAACTAATGAAAAACTGTTTTTT
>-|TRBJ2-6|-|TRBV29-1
CSVETRGLGANVLTF
TGCAGCGTTGAAACCCGGGGCCTTGGGGCCAACGTCCTGACTTTC
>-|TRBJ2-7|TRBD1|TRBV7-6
CASSFPPGTEYYEQYF
TGTGCCAGCAGCTTCCCCCCCGGGACAGAATACTACGAGCAGTACTTC
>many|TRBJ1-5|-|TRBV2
CASSGEYSNQPQHF
TGTGCCAGCAGTGGGGAATATAGCAATCAGCCCCAGCATTTT
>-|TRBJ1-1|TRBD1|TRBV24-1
CANSGEGQGSTHPEAFF
TGTGCCAACTCCGGGGAAGGACAGGGTTCTACCCACCCTGAAGCTTTCTTT
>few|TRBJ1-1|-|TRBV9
CASSATGWLNTEAFF
TGTGCCAGCAGCGCCACGGGCTGGCTGAACACTGAAGCTTTCTTT
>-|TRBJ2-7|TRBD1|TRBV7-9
CASSLQGASYEQNF
TGTGCCAGCAGTTTACAGGGGGCCTCCTACGAGCAGAACTTC
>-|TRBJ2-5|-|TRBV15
CATRRDGETQYF
TGTGCCACCAGACGGGACGGAGAGACCCAGTACTTC
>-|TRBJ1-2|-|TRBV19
CASTQASKGYTF
TGTGCCAGCACTCAGGCTTCGAAAGGCTACACCTTC
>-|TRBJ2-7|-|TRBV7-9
CASSFGPYEQYF
TGTGCCAGCAGCTTTGGGCCCTACGAGCAGTACTTC
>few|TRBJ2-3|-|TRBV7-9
CASSATDTQYF
TGTGCCAGCAGCGCCACAGATACGCAGTATTTT
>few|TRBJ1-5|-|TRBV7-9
CASSLSGVSQPQHF
TGTGCCAGCAGCTTGTCGGGGGTAAGTCAGCCCCAGCATTTT
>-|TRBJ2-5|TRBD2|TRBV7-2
CASTGTSGRERETQYF
TGTGCCAGCACCGGGACTAGCGGGAGGGAGAGAGAGACCCAGTACTTC
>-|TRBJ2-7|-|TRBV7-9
CASSSDGHMGEQYF
TGTGCCAGCAGCTCGGACGGTCACATGGGCGAGCAGTACTTC
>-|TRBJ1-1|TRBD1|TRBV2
CASSSLDRVGTEAFF
TGTGCCAGCAGCAGCTTGGACAGGGTCGGCACTGAAGCTTTCTTT
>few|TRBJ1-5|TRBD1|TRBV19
CASTLSQGAQPQHF
TGTGCCAGTACCCTTAGCCAGGGGGCTCAGCCCCAGCATTTT
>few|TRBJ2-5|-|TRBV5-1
CASRTRETQYF
TGCGCCAGCAGGACCAGAGAGACCCAGTACTTC
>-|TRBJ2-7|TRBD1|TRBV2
CASSLDGTGEYEQYF
TGTGCCAGCAGCTTGGACGGGACAGGGGAATACGAGCAGTACTTC
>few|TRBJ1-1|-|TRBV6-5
CASSYRGTGEAFF
TGTGCCAGCAGTTACCGGGGGACGGGTGAAGCTTTCTTT
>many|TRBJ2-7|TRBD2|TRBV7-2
CASSSKRLAVYEQYF
TGTGCCAGCAGCTCCAAGCGGCTAGCGGTATACGAGCAGTACTTC
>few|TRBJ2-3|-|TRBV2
CASISGTANTDTQYF
TGTGCCAGCATTTCCGGGACTGCGAACACAGATACGCAGTATTTT
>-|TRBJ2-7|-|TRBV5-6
CASSLPATYEQYF
TGTGCCAGCAGCTTGCCAGCCACCTACGAGCAGTACTTC
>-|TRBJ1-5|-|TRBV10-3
CAISSPGDQPQHF
TGTGCCATCAGCTCGCCAGGGGATCAGCCCCAGCATTTT
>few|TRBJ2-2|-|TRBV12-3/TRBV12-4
CASSSHTGTNTGELFF
TGTGCCAGCAGCAGCCACACAGGGACGAACACCGGGGAGCTGTTTTTT